The present T cell receptor (beta chain) was sequenced within a study of cytotoxic CD8 clonotypes in ibrutinib-treated CLL. This CDR3 spans 14 amino acids. The germline V gene encodes CDR1 MNHEY and CDR2 SVGAGI. The germline V and J ends were trimmed by 6 bases and 0 bases, with 12 bases remaining between them. Of note for this clone: What it recognizes is unknown.

Measured with immunoSEQ multiplex PCR; TCRdb has only the in-frame clones, and not every one. Of under 200,000 clones listed, approximately 80% were seen once; the top ten hold 3.5% to 5.5%. The study's findings and limits: Public clonotypes, rarely seen, contracted or held steady on treatment.

Here the sequenced sample was PBMCs, taken after 24 months of ibrutinib treatment. The V and J genes are TRBV6-5 and TRBJ2-7; no clear D. The receptor was isolated from a human donor with chronic lymphocytic leukemia. Here the CDR3 DNA reads TGTGCCAGCAGGAGGACCTTCAGCTCCTACGAGCAGTACTTC. Translating gives CASRRTFSSYEQYF.